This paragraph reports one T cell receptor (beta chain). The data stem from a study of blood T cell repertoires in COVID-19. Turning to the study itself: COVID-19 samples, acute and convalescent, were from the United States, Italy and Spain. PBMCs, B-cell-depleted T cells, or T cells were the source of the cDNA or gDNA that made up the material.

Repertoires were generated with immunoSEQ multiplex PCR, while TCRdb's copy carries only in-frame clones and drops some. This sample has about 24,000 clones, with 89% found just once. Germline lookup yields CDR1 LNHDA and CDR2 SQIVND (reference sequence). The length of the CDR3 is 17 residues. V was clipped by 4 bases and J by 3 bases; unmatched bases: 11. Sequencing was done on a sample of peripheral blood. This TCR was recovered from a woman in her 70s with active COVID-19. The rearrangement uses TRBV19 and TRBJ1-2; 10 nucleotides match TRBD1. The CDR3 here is CASSTPGQGSWDYGYTF. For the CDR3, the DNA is TGTGCCAGTAGTACTCCGGGACAGGGGAGTTGGGACTATGGCTACACCTTC.